Listed below are T cell receptor beta chains from one sample, sequenced in a study of post-analysis software for immune sequencing data. TCRdb reprocessed the PCR reads via MiXCR and lists one record per CDR3 protein. The data hold more than 500,000 distinct CDR3 sequences, with approximately 34% observed a single time. Sequences were obtained from blood. The receptors originated from a girl between 2 and 17 years old with multiple sclerosis. CDR3s include the opening cysteine and the closing phenylalanine or tryptophan. Each record gives: D gene, J gene, clone size, V gene, CDR3 protein, CDR3 DNA. D genes are given only for firm matches. Clone size is stated in some rows and not others, as once, few, many or a class when expanded.

TRBD1 | TRBJ1-5 | . | TRBV15 | CATSLDRGNQPQHF | TGTGCCACCAGCCTTGACAGGGGCAATCAGCCCCAGCATTTT
TRBD2 | TRBJ2-4 | few | TRBV7-2 | CASSRDYKNIQYF | TGTGCCAGCAGCAGGGACTACAAAAACATTCAGTACTTC
TRBD2 | TRBJ2-5 | . | TRBV20-1 | CSARWGTSGGQETQYF | TGCAGTGCTAGGTGGGGAACTAGCGGGGGACAAGAGACCCAGTACTTC
. | TRBJ2-7 | few | TRBV6-6 | CASSRTESGYEQYF | TGTGCCAGCAGTCGGACAGAGAGTGGTTACGAGCAGTACTTC
. | TRBJ2-1 | . | TRBV20-1 | CSAREGGEQFF | TGCAGTGCTAGGGAAGGCGGTGAGCAGTTCTTC
TRBD2 | TRBJ2-4 | . | TRBV6-1 | CASSDPGLAPYF | TGTGCCAGCAGTGACCCGGGACTAGCCCCGTACTTC
TRBD1 | TRBJ2-1 | many | TRBV29-1 | CSVRDREFDEQFF | TGCAGCGTCCGGGACAGGGAGTTTGATGAGCAGTTCTTC
. | TRBJ2-3 | few | TRBV5-1 | CASSLEGRPYTDTQYF | TGCGCCAGCAGCTTGGAGGGTAGGCCCTACACAGATACGCAGTATTTT
. | TRBJ2-2 | . | TRBV7-8 | CASSLASGGPRTGELFF | TGTGCCAGCAGCTTAGCCTCCGGGGGCCCTAGGACCGGGGAGCTGTTTTTT
TRBD2 | TRBJ2-3 | . | TRBV18 | CASSGLAGGPGTDTQYF | TGTGCCAGCTCCGGACTAGCGGGGGGGCCTGGCACAGATACGCAGTATTTT
TRBD1 | TRBJ1-5 | . | TRBV12-3/TRBV12-4 | CASSPRGGRDQPQHF | TGTGCCAGCAGTCCCAGGGGGGGGCGAGATCAGCCCCAGCATTTT
TRBD1 | TRBJ1-2 | few | TRBV5-6 | CASSFVARGGLDYGYTF | TGTGCCAGCAGCTTTGTAGCCAGGGGGGGGTTGGACTATGGCTACACCTTC
. | TRBJ1-5 | . | TRBV19 | CASSSLGGNQPQHF | TGTGCCAGTAGTTCACTAGGGGGCAATCAGCCCCAGCATTTT
. | TRBJ1-1 | . | TRBV6-1 | CASSEARVKFTEAFF | TGTGCCAGCAGTGAAGCGAGGGTTAAATTCACTGAAGCTTTCTTT
. | TRBJ1-1 | . | TRBV4-1 | CASSQPETGNTEAFF | TGCGCCAGCAGCCAACCGGAGACAGGGAACACTGAAGCTTTCTTT
. | TRBJ2-6 | . | TRBV12-3/TRBV12-4 | CASTDPHSPGVNVLTF | TGTGCCAGCACCGACCCCCACAGTCCCGGGGTCAACGTCCTGACTTTC
. | TRBJ2-1 | . | TRBV6-6 | CASSYSLGSSYNEQFF | TGTGCCAGCAGTTACTCCTTAGGTAGCTCCTACAATGAGCAGTTCTTC
TRBD1 | TRBJ2-7 | . | TRBV29-1 | CSTGQGAGYEQYF | TGCAGCACCGGACAGGGGGCGGGATACGAGCAGTACTTC
. | TRBJ2-3 | few | TRBV20-1 | CSAPASIRGQTDTQYF | TGCAGTGCCCCTGCTAGTATCCGGGGGCAAACAGATACGCAGTATTTT
. | TRBJ2-7 | . | TRBV20-1 | CSAFRAQASYEQYF | TGCAGTGCTTTCCGGGCCCAAGCGTCCTACGAGCAGTACTTC
. | TRBJ2-1 | . | TRBV20-1 | CSARVDLTRVGFF | TGCAGTGCTAGAGTCGACCTCACAAGGGTTGGCTTCTTC
TRBD2 | TRBJ2-3 | few | TRBV6-1 | CASSEVVSGGVSTDTQYF | TGTGCCAGCAGTGAAGTTGTTAGCGGGGGGGTCTCCACAGATACGCAGTATTTT
TRBD1 | TRBJ1-2 | . | TRBV4-2 | CASSQDSGQGDGYTF | TGTGCCAGCAGCCAAGATTCGGGACAGGGGGATGGCTACACCTTC
. | TRBJ1-2 | . | TRBV29-1 | CSVEEDGAYGYTF | TGCAGCGTTGAAGAGGACGGAGCCTATGGCTACACCTTC
. | TRBJ1-1 | few | TRBV20-1 | CSAKEDANTEAFF | TGCAGTGCTAAAGAAGACGCGAACACTGAAGCTTTCTTT
. | TRBJ2-4 | . | TRBV3-1 | CASSQESRYIQYF | TGTGCCAGCAGCCAAGAGTCCCGATACATTCAGTACTTC
TRBD1 | TRBJ1-2 | . | TRBV29-1 | CSVEERTGGGGYTF | TGCAGCGTTGAAGAGAGGACAGGGGGTGGCGGCTACACCTTC
. | TRBJ1-1 | few | TRBV28 | CASSMRGENTEAFF | TGTGCCAGCAGTATGAGGGGTGAGAACACTGAAGCTTTCTTT
. | TRBJ2-7 | few | TRBV7-9 | CASSSLKASQGAYEQYF | TGTGCCAGCAGCTCCCTCAAAGCGTCGCAGGGTGCCTACGAGCAGTACTTC
TRBD1 | TRBJ1-5 | . | TRBV25-1 | CASSESGRGDNQPQHF | TGTGCCAGCAGTGAATCTGGCAGGGGGGACAATCAGCCCCAGCATTTT
. | TRBJ2-6 | many | TRBV5-6 | CASSLAWSGANVLTF | TGTGCCAGCAGCTTGGCGTGGTCTGGGGCCAACGTCCTGACTTTC
. | TRBJ2-7 | . | TRBV6-1 | CASSDPYRGYTYEQYF | TGTGCCAGCAGTGACCCTTATCGGGGATACACCTACGAGCAGTACTTC
TRBD2 | TRBJ2-7 | few | TRBV20-1 | CSGNSGGSYEQYF | TGCAGTGGTAATAGCGGGGGCTCCTACGAGCAGTACTTC
. | TRBJ2-3 | few | TRBV20-1 | CSALSPVGSTDTQYF | TGCAGTGCCCTTAGTCCAGTGGGTTCCACAGATACGCAGTATTTT
. | TRBJ2-2 | . | TRBV5-1 | CASSLGGLNTGELFF | TGCGCCAGCAGCTTAGGGGGTTTGAACACCGGGGAGCTGTTTTTT
. | TRBJ2-3 | few | TRBV6-6 | CAGGPGELERTDTQYF | TGTGCCGGAGGCCCGGGGGAGCTAGAAAGAACAGATACGCAGTATTTT
TRBD1 | TRBJ1-2 | few | TRBV4-1 | CASRAQGLANYGYTF | TGCGCCAGCAGAGCACAGGGGTTAGCTAACTATGGCTACACCTTC